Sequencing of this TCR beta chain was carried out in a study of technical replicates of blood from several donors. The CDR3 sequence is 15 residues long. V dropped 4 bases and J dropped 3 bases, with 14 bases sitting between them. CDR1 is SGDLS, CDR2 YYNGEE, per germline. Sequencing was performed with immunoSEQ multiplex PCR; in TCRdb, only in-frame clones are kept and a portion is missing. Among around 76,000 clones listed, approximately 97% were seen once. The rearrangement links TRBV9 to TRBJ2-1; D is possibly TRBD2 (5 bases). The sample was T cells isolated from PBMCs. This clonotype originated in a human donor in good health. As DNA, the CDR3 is TGTGCCAGCAGCCCCAGTGGAGGAGTCTACAATGAGCAGTTCTTC. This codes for CASSPSGGVYNEQFF.